The 21 T cell receptor beta chains in this list originate from one sample, sequenced in a study of cytomegalovirus exposure and HLA in healthy donors. The PCR contained 60 Vbeta and 13 Jbeta primers. Method: immunoSEQ multiplex PCR; TCRdb's copy keeps in-frame clones and lacks some. The repertoire holds 90,000 to 140,000 clones, with roughly 15% as singletons. Sample: PBMCs. These receptors were collected from a female donor in good health and CMV-seronegative.

This clone was seen a few times. This chain links TRBV13 with TRBJ2-3, with D perhaps matching TRBD1 (6 bases). The CDR3 sequence is 14 residues long. Germline CDR1 reads PRHDT; CDR2 reads FYEKMQ (reference sequence). With 4 bases removed from V and 2 bases from J, the gap between germline ends came to 10 bases. CDR3 sequence (DNA): TGTGCCAGCAGCTCTGGGACAACCACAGATACGCAGTATTTT. As protein: CASSSGTTTDTQYF.

This clone was picked up a small number of times. The chain's CDR3 is CASSKSRTGSIPEQFF. CDR3 DNA sequence: TGTGCCAGCAGCAAATCCAGGACAGGGTCAATTCCTGAGCAGTTCTTC. The chain carries TRBV7-8 and TRBJ2-1, with TRBD1 matching 8 bases. With V trimmed by 5 bases and J by 9 bases, 15 bases remained unmatched. The germline V gene has CDR1 SGHVS and CDR2 FQNEAQ. This CDR3 comprises 16 residues. The variable domain in full, completed from reference TRBV7-8 and TRBJ2-1, reads GAGVSQSPRYKVAKRGQDVALRCDPISGHVSLFWYQQALGQGPEFLTYFQNEAQLDKSGLPSDRFFAERPEGSVSTLKIQRTQQEDSAVYLCASSKSRTGSIPEQFFGPGTRLTVL.

The rearrangement joins TRBV19 to TRBJ1-1; the D gene is possibly TRBD1 (5 bases). In germline, CDR1 is LNHDA, CDR2 SQIVND (reference sequence). Trimming cost V 3 bases and J 9 bases, with 17 bases left between them. The CDR3 spans 14 residues. CDR3 sequence: CASSIGGGDGKAFF. The CDR3 nucleotides are TGTGCCAGTAGTATTGGGGGAGGGGACGGTAAAGCTTTCTTT.

This clone was seen only a few times. The chain combines TRBV4-3 with TRBJ2-1, with 10 bases lining up with TRBD2. CDR1 and CDR2 from the germline V gene are LGHNA and YSLEER. V lost 7 bases to trimming and J lost 4 bases; unmatched junction nucleotides: 7. The CDR3 is made up of 15 amino acids. The CDR3 sequence is CASKLAGMPYNEQFF. The CDR3, as DNA: TGCGCCAGCAAACTAGCGGGGATGCCTTACAATGAGCAGTTCTTC.

The J gene is TRBJ1-1, the V gene TRBV18, with TRBD1 identical over 8 bases. The CDR3 totals 14 residues. Germline CDR1 and CDR2: KGHSH and LQKENI. Unmatched junction bases numbered 4, after V lost 6 bases and J lost 1 base. In DNA form, the CDR3 reads TGTGCCAGCTCCCAGACAGGGGAGAACACTGAAGCTTTCTTT. It encodes CASSQTGENTEAFF.

This clone was observed a few times. V usage is TRBV14 and J usage is TRBJ2-7; weak D call: TRBD1 (6 bases). The CDR3 totals 14 residues. V lost 3 bases to trimming and J lost 10 bases, with 19 bases between them. In germline, CDR1 is SGHDN, CDR2 FVKESK. The CDR3 sequence: CASSHQSRVRGQYF. Written as DNA, the CDR3 is TGTGCCAGCAGCCATCAGAGTAGGGTCAGGGGACAGTACTTC.

In its sample, this clone was seen a few times. CDR3 nucleotide sequence: TGCGCCAGCAGGGGGGGGACTAGCGGAATCAATGAGCAGTTCTTC. It codes for CASRGGTSGINEQFF. The rearrangement joins TRBV4-1 to TRBJ2-1; 11 nucleotides match TRBD2. J lost 6 bases, V lost 6 bases, and 7 bases had no gene match. Per germline, CDR1 MGHRA and CDR2 YSYEKL. CDR3 length: 15 residues.

This clone was counted only a few times. The V call is TRBV5-1, the J call TRBJ1-3; a weak D match, TRBD1 (5 bases). This CDR3 is 15 amino acids long. Germline-derived CDR1 and CDR2 are SGHRS and YFSETQ. V lost 0 bases to trimming and J lost 2 bases, with 9 bases between them. In DNA, the CDR3 is TGCGCCAGCAGCTTGGAAAGGGGCCCTGGAAACACCATATATTTT. Its protein is CASSLERGPGNTIYF. The variable domain in full, completed from reference TRBV5-1 and TRBJ1-3, reads KAGVTQTPRYLIKTRGQQVTLSCSPISGHRSVSWYQQTPGQGLQFLFEYFSETQRNKGNFPGRFSGRQFSNSRSEMNVSTLELGDSALYLCASSLERGPGNTIYFGEGSWLTVV.

This clone was counted only a few times. V gene TRBV7-2 combines with J gene TRBJ1-4; 7 bases line up with TRBD1. The ends lost 6 bases at V and 7 bases at J; junction bases unmatched: 11. This CDR3 contains 15 residues. Germline lookup yields CDR1 SGHTA and CDR2 FQGNSA. This CDR3 is CASRPRTGEGEKLFF. Written as DNA, the CDR3 is TGTGCCAGCAGGCCACGGACAGGCGAGGGTGAAAAACTGTTTTTT. The whole variable domain, filled in from reference TRBV7-2 and TRBJ1-4, reads GAGVSQSPSNKVTEKGKDVELRCDPISGHTALYWYRQSLGQGLEFLIYFQGNSAPDKSGLPSDRFSAERTGGSVSTLTIQRTQQEDSAVYLCASRPRTGEGEKLFFGSGTQLSVL.

V is TRBV5-6 and J is TRBJ1-1, with D possibly TRBD1 on 5 matching bases. The germline V and J ends were trimmed by 2 bases and 1 base, with 9 bases remaining between them. Germline V gene sequence: CDR1 SGHDT, CDR2 YYEEEE. The CDR3 runs to 14 residues. CDR3 bases: TGTGCCAGCAGCTTATTCGGACAGAACACTGAAGCTTTCTTT. It is translated as CASSLFGQNTEAFF.

The chain has TRBV29-1 and TRBJ2-7; 7 nucleotides agree with TRBD1. The CDR3 is made up of 12 amino acids. The junction had 7 bases not matched to a gene; V was cut back by 5 bases and J by 6 bases. Germline V gives CDR1 SQVTM, CDR2 ANQGSEA. Here the CDR3 DNA reads TGCAGCGTTCACAGGGGTACAGGCGAGCAGTACTTC. This encodes CSVHRGTGEQYF.

The J gene is TRBJ2-7, the V gene TRBV28; tentatively, D is TRBD2 (5 bases). CDR3 length: 15 amino acids. Germline CDR1 reads MDHEN; CDR2 reads SYDVKM. V lost 5 bases and J lost 1, with 15 bases in between. The CDR3 DNA is TGTGCCAGCAGTATATCAATCGGGGTTTCCTACGAGCAGTACTTC. Translation gives CASSISIGVSYEQYF. The variable domain in full, with the rest retrieved from reference TRBV28 and TRBJ2-7, is DVKVTQSSRYLVKRTGEKVFLECVQDMDHENMFWYRQDPGLGLRLIYFSYDVKMKEKGDIPEGYSVSREKKERFSLILESASTNQTSMYLCASSISIGVSYEQYFGPGTRLTVT.

There are a few counts of this clone. The V and J genes are TRBV7-2 and TRBJ1-5; 8 bases line up with TRBD1. The CDR3 extends over 14 amino acids. The junction had 9 bases not matched to a gene; V was cut back by 7 bases and J by 7 bases. In germline, CDR1 is SGHTA, CDR2 FQGNSA. The CDR3 nucleotides read TGTGCCAGCACCCCGACAGGGGAGAGCCAGCCCCAGCATTTT. Protein: CASTPTGESQPQHF.

The CDR3 nucleotides read TGTGCCAGCAGCTCCCGGGATGGCCCCTACGAGCAGTACTTC. Its translation: CASSSRDGPYEQYF. This rearrangement joins TRBV7-8 to TRBJ2-7; possible D gene TRBD2, 5 bases. The CDR3 totals 14 residues. V was clipped by 4 bases and J by 2 bases, with 12 bases between them. Germline V gene data show CDR1 as SGHVS and CDR2 as FQNEAQ.

This clone appeared a few times. In DNA form, the CDR3 reads TGTGCCAGCAGCTCCCAGGGGAACACTGAAGCTTTCTTT. Translated: CASSSQGNTEAFF. The genes are TRBV7-9 and TRBJ1-1, with D perhaps matching TRBD1 (5 bases). The CDR3 covers 13 residues. The germline V gene has CDR1 SEHNR and CDR2 FQNEAQ (reference sequence). Trimming cost V 4 bases and J 1 base, with 7 bases left between them. Full variable domain (rest looked up from reference TRBV7-9 and TRBJ1-1): DTGVSQNPRHKITKRGQNVTFRCDPISEHNRLYWYRQTLGQGPEFLTYFQNEAQLEKSRLLSDRFSAERPKGSFSTLEIQRTEQGDSAMYLCASSSQGNTEAFFGQGTRLTVV.

Here the CDR3 DNA reads TGCGCCAGCAGCCAAAGAGGGGGAGAAGAAAAACTGTTTTTT. This codes for CASSQRGGEEKLFF. The chain recombines TRBV4-1 with TRBJ1-4; weak D call: TRBD1 (6 bases). Per germline, CDR1 MGHRA and CDR2 YSYEKL. The CDR3 is made up of 14 amino acids. V lost 2 bases, J lost 8 bases, and 12 bases lay in between.

This clone occurred a few times. This chain links TRBV7-9 with TRBJ2-5; TRBD1 matches 7 bases. Per the germline V gene, CDR1 is SEHNR and CDR2 is FQNEAQ (reference sequence). The J segment lost 3 bases and the V segment lost 5 bases, leaving 12 bases of the junction unmatched. The CDR3 has 16 amino acids. The CDR3 reads CASSLPGTAFKETQYF. CDR3 DNA: TGTGCCAGCAGCCTACCCGGGACAGCGTTTAAAGAGACCCAGTACTTC. Combining the CDR3 with reference TRBV7-9 and TRBJ2-5 gives the whole variable domain DTGVSQNPRHKITKRGQNVTFRCDPISEHNRLYWYRQTLGQGPEFLTYFQNEAQLEKSRLLSDRFSAERPKGSFSTLEIQRTEQGDSAMYLCASSLPGTAFKETQYFGPGTRLLVL.

This clone has a handful of counts. This chain links TRBV7-9 with TRBJ1-5; D gene unclear. V shed 0 bases and J shed 6 bases, with 6 bases lying between them. The CDR3 is 13 residues long. CDR1 is SEHNR, CDR2 FQNEAQ, per germline (reference sequence). DNA of the CDR3: TGTGCCAGCAGCTTAGCGGGGAGTCAGCCCCAGCATTTT. It translates to CASSLAGSQPQHF.

This chain links TRBV11-2 with TRBJ2-3; 10 bases match TRBD1. CDR1 is SGHAT and CDR2 is FQNNGV in the germline V gene. This CDR3 spans 15 amino acids. Losses at the gene ends were 0 bases for V and 4 bases for J; bases not matched to a gene: 1. CDR3 nucleotides: TGTGCCAGCAGCTTAGATGGACAGGGGGCAGATACGCAGTATTTT. Translating it yields CASSLDGQGADTQYF. Filled out from reference TRBV11-2 and TRBJ2-3, the complete variable domain reads EAGVAQSPRYKIIEKRQSVAFWCNPISGHATLYWYQQILGQGPKLLIQFQNNGVVDDSQLPKDRFSAERLKGVDSTLKIQPAKLEDSAVYLCASSLDGQGADTQYFGPGTRLTVL.

This clone has a handful of counts. The chain couples TRBV2 to TRBJ1-2; 10 nucleotides align to TRBD1. J lost 5 bases, V lost 4 bases, and 4 bases had no gene match. The CDR3 extends over 14 amino acids. In germline, CDR1 is SNHLY, CDR2 FYNNEI. CDR3 protein: CASSGQGAWYGYTF. CDR3 DNA sequence: TGTGCCAGCAGTGGACAGGGGGCTTGGTATGGCTACACCTTC.

This clone appeared a few times. J is TRBJ2-3 and V is TRBV4-3; D is perhaps TRBD2 (5 bases). CDR1 is LGHNA, CDR2 YSLEER, per germline. The CDR3 sequence is 18 residues long. The V end was cut by 4 bases, the J end by 4 bases, with 24 bases between. Here the CDR3 reads CASSPQTRGIGMADTQYF. The DNA for the CDR3 is TGCGCCAGCAGCCCACAAACACGGGGAATTGGGATGGCAGATACGCAGTATTTT.